This T cell receptor beta chain was recovered during a study of CD8 T cells in Susac syndrome. Reverse transcription of about 0.5 to 1 ug RNA was carried out with random hexamers. TCRdb reprocessed the immunoSEQ multiplex PCR reads with MiXCR, giving one entry per CDR3 protein. The table lists more than 95,000 distinct CDR3 sequences, around 94% of them singletons, with roughly 0.08% in the top ten. The CDR3 consists of 15 residues. V lost 5 bases and J lost 0, with 11 bases in between. Germline lookup yields CDR1 MNHEY and CDR2 SVGAGI. The authors negatively isolated CD8+ and CD4+ T cells and FACS-enriched TEMRA cells.

This TCR came from a human donor in good health. The chain is built from TRBV6-5 and TRBJ2-1; D is unresolved. The sequenced sample consisted of CD4+ T cells from PBMCs. CDR3 residues: CASSRALSSYNEQFF. The CDR3 DNA reads as TGTGCCAGCAGTCGGGCGCTAAGCTCCTACAATGAGCAGTTCTTC.